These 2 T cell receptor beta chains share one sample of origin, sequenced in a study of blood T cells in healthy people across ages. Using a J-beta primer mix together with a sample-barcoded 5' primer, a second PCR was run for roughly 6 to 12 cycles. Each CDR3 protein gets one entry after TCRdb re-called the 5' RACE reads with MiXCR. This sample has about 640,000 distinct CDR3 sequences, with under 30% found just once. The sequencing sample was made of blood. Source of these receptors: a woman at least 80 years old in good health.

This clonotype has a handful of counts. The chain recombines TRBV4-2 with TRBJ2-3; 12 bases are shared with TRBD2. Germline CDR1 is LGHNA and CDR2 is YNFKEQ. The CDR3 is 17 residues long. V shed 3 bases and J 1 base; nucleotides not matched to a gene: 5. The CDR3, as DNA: TGTGCCAGCAGCCAGTCTAGCGGGGGGGCCCGCACAGATACGCAGTATTTT. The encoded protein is CASSQSSGGARTDTQYF.

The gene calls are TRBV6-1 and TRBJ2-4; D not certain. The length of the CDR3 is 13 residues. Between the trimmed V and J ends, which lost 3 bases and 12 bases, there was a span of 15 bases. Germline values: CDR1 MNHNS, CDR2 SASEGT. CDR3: CASSDSLVYDQYF. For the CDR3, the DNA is TGTGCCAGCAGTGACAGCCTAGTCTACGATCAGTACTTC.